The present TCR beta chain was sequenced within a study of T cell responses to AZD1222 COVID-19 vaccine. About the research overall: Second-dose intervals of approximately 4 or approximately 12 weeks were pooled. Whole-study results and caveats: Two AZD1222 doses significantly raised spike-specific TCR breadth and depth over controls.

Trimming removed 6 bases from V and 1 base from J, with 7 bases in between. Germline CDR1 and CDR2: KGHDR and SFDVKD. The CDR3 length is 13 residues. Clones were sequenced by immunoSEQ multiplex PCR, and TCRdb holds only the in-frame ones, with some missing. Counted here are tens of thousands of clones, roughly 88% occurring once; the ten biggest clones make up 11%. As concerns this clone: Its antigen is unidentified.

The chain combines TRBV24-1 with TRBJ2-3; TRBD1 might be the D (6 bases). This TCR was sampled from an adult in good health. The sample in question was peripheral blood, obtained on day 0 of AZD1222 vaccination. The CDR3: CATSRQGTDTQYF. The CDR3 region has the DNA TGTGCCACCAGTAGACAGGGCACAGATACGCAGTATTTT.